Listed below are T cell receptor beta chains from one sample, sequenced in a study of blood T cell repertoires in COVID-19. Sequencing used immunoSEQ multiplex PCR; TCRdb keeps in-frame clones, though not all of them. The sample records about 200,000 clones, roughly 87% being singletons. Specimen: peripheral blood. Receptor source: a middle-aged man with active or convalescent COVID-19. Each CDR3 is given with its conserved first and last residue. Fields, in order: D gene, J gene, clone size, V gene, CDR3 protein, CDR3 DNA. The D gene is left open where the match is weak. Size is stated for part of the rows, as once, few or many counts, or as a class when the clone is expanded.

TRBD2,TRBJ2-7,-,TRBV28,CASSLFRGETYEQYF,TGTGCCAGCAGTTTATTCCGGGGGGAGACCTACGAGCAGTACTTC
-,TRBJ2-7,-,TRBV5-4,CASSLVGGGHYEQYF,TGTGCCAGCAGCTTGGTTGGGGGGGGCCACTACGAGCAGTACTTC
TRBD1,TRBJ1-5,-,TRBV6-5,CASSMDRGIGQPQHF,TGTGCCAGCAGCATGGACAGGGGGATCGGTCAGCCCCAGCATTTT
-,TRBJ1-2,-,TRBV7-9,CASSLGKLGPYGYTF,TGTGCCAGCAGCTTAGGAAAGCTGGGCCCCTATGGCTACACCTTC
-,TRBJ1-1,-,TRBV28,CATGGYTEAFF,TGTGCCACCGGAGGGTACACTGAAGCTTTCTTT
TRBD2,TRBJ2-1,-,TRBV19,CASSINQREFNEQFF,TGTGCCAGTAGTATAAACCAGCGGGAGTTCAATGAGCAGTTCTTC
-,TRBJ1-2,-,TRBV12-3/TRBV12-4,CASSSDNRGGYTF,TGTGCCAGCAGTTCTGACAACCGAGGGGGCTACACCTTC
TRBD1,TRBJ1-1,-,TRBV19,CASSIGTGGITEAFF,TGTGCCAGTAGTATAGGGACAGGGGGGATCACTGAAGCTTTCTTT
-,TRBJ1-4,-,TRBV28,CASSVGRGNEKLFF,TGTGCCAGCAGCGTCGGACGGGGAAATGAAAAACTGTTTTTT
TRBD1,TRBJ1-6,-,TRBV3-1/TRBV3-2,CASSRRGRTPLHF,TGTGCCAGCTCACGGAGGGGGCGGACACCCCTCCACTTT
-,TRBJ1-2,-,TRBV30,CAWSVLAYYGYTF,TGTGCCTGGAGTGTATTAGCGTACTATGGCTACACCTTC
TRBD1,TRBJ1-6,once,TRBV9,CASSVGQSESPLHF,TGTGCCAGCAGCGTGGGACAGTCTGAATCACCCCTCCACTTT
TRBD1,TRBJ1-1,-,TRBV30,CACVPGQGPNTEAFF,TGTGCCTGCGTCCCGGGACAGGGACCGAACACTGAAGCTTTCTTT
-,TRBJ1-5,once,TRBV28,CASSVQRGGAQPQHF,TGTGCCAGCAGTGTTCAAAGGGGTGGGGCACAGCCCCAGCATTTT
-,TRBJ1-5,few,TRBV12-3/TRBV12-4,CASSWGGPQHF,TGTGCCAGCAGTTGGGGCGGGCCCCAGCATTTT
TRBD1,TRBJ1-1,-,TRBV12-3/TRBV12-4,CASSFRQGTEAFF,TGTGCCAGCAGTTTCCGACAGGGTACTGAAGCTTTCTTT
-,TRBJ1-2,-,TRBV5-1,CASSLERPGTHGYTF,TGCGCCAGCAGCTTGGAAAGGCCAGGGACTCATGGCTACACCTTC
TRBD2,TRBJ2-5,-,TRBV5-1,CASSSLLAGGPVWAETQYF,TGCGCCAGCAGCTCCTTACTAGCGGGAGGGCCTGTTTGGGCGGAGACCCAGTACTTC
TRBD2,TRBJ2-1,-,TRBV19,CASSLPAGGAYNEQFF,TGTGCCAGTAGTCTTCCAGCGGGAGGGGCCTACAATGAGCAGTTCTTC
-,TRBJ1-5,once,TRBV16,CASIADYSNQPQHF,TGTGCCAGCATCGCAGACTATAGCAATCAGCCCCAGCATTTT
TRBD2,TRBJ2-5,-,TRBV5-1,CASSLTLAGGETQYF,TGCGCCAGCAGCCTGACACTAGCGGGAGGAGAGACCCAGTACTTC
-,TRBJ2-5,-,TRBV20-1,CSARSDPTQYF,TGCAGTGCTAGGAGTGATCCGACCCAGTACTTC